This T cell receptor (beta chain) was obtained from a study of T cells after yellow fever vaccination. This clonotype has a handful of counts. Its target is unknown. Notes on the study in general: Contamination of FACS-sorted repertoires by abundant clonotypes from the bulk population could occur. It was the secondary response that reached its peak faster, day 5 versus 15, but it was weaker. The booster saw the reappearance of most primary-vaccination clones (approximately 96% CD4, 80% to 90% CD8).

Germline CDR1 reads DFQATT; CDR2 reads SNEGSKA (reference sequence). CDR3 length: 16 residues. Trimming took off 3 bases at V and 4 bases at J, with 19 bases between the two ends. As TCR cDNA was made by 5'RACE template switching, a universal primer site and UMIs were added. Each CDR3 protein gets one entry after TCRdb re-called the 5' RACE reads with MiXCR. In the table there are 300,000 to 400,000 distinct CDR3 sequences, 8.7% of which are singletons. The sequence came from a man younger than 35 who received the YFV17D yellow fever vaccine. Sequencing used PBMCs, obtained on the day of the first yellow fever vaccination. This chain links TRBV20-1 with TRBJ1-5; D not resolved. CDR3 nucleotide sequence: TGCAGTGCTAGTGCCGTTAGGGAGACGGAAAATCAGCCCCAGCATTTT. Its translation is CSASAVRETENQPQHF.